A single sample gave rise to the 13 T cell receptor beta chains below, sequenced in a study of blood T cells in healthy people across ages. Primed by a sample-barcoded 5' primer and a J-beta primer mix, a second PCR proceeded for 7 to 11 cycles. TCRdb re-called the 5' RACE reads through MiXCR, storing one row per CDR3 protein. This table has about 720,000 distinct CDR3 sequences, approximately 21% appearing once. The sequenced sample was blood. Receptor source: a man between 65 and 80 years old in good health.

In regard to this clonotype: A much larger clone lies one base from this, so it may be a read error. The rearrangement joins TRBV5-1 to TRBJ2-3; 9 positions match TRBD1. Looked up from germline, CDR1 is SGHRS and CDR2 is YFSETQ. The CDR3 loop spans 16 amino acids. DNA for the CDR3: TGCGCCAGCAGCTTCTTCAGACAGGGGGGCACAGTTACGCAGTATTTT. Protein product: CASSFFRQGGTVTQYF.

V is TRBV6-1 and J is TRBJ2-5; the match to TRBD2 covers 12 bases. Trimming cost V 5 bases and J 4 bases; bases outside gene matches: 8. The CDR3 has 16 amino acids. Germline V gene sequence: CDR1 MNHNS, CDR2 SASEGT. This CDR3 is CASSPRLAGVLETQYF. The CDR3 nucleotides are TGTGCCAGCAGTCCCCGACTAGCGGGAGTCCTAGAGACCCAGTACTTC.

This clonotype has just a few counts. This chain joins TRBV3-1 and TRBJ2-5, with TRBD2 as a possible D gene (6 bases). V was shortened by 4 bases and J by 5 bases, with 11 bases between the two germline ends. The CDR3 sequence is 13 residues long. Germline V gene sequence: CDR1 LGHDT, CDR2 YNNKEL (reference sequence). The CDR3 DNA follows: TGTGCCAGCAGCCGGAGGGGTGGCGAGACCCAGTACTTC. Translating it yields CASSRRGGETQYF.

V usage is TRBV12-3 or TRBV12-4 and J usage is TRBJ1-4; maybe TRBD1 (5 bases). V was clipped by 8 bases and J by 10 bases, with 17 bases between them. CDR3 length: 13 residues. The CDR3 region is CASQGEGRSKLFF. DNA for the CDR3: TGTGCCAGCCAAGGGGAGGGAAGATCAAAACTGTTTTTT.

This clonotype was seen only a few times. The chain links TRBV7-6 to TRBJ2-3, with 10 nucleotides matching TRBD1. This CDR3 comprises 16 residues. Trimming removed 4 bases from V and 1 base from J; junction bases left unmatched: 5. Germline V gene lookup returns CDR1 SGHVS and CDR2 FNYEAQ. CDR3 protein: CASSSLGQGGTDTQYF. The CDR3 bases are TGTGCCAGCAGCTCGCTAGGACAGGGGGGCACAGATACGCAGTATTTT.

This clonotype was seen at least ten times. The chain has TRBV6-6 and TRBJ2-1; D unresolved. CDR3 size: 17 residues. The germline V gene encodes CDR1 MNHNY and CDR2 SVGAGI (reference sequence). Trimming shortened V by 2 bases and J by 7 bases, and 21 bases separated the two germline ends. The DNA of the CDR3 is TGTGCCAGCAGTTACCTAGGGTCGGCACCGCAACGAAATGAGCAGTTCTTC. As protein: CASSYLGSAPQRNEQFF.

The V and J genes are TRBV6-2 or TRBV6-3 and TRBJ1-5; a weak D match, TRBD1 (5 bases). Looked up from germline, CDR1 is MNHEY and CDR2 is SVGEGT. Trimming removed 7 bases from V and 1 base from J, with 11 bases in between. This CDR3 is 14 amino acids long. CDR3 in amino acids: CASTKGISNQPQHF. CDR3 DNA: TGTGCCAGCACTAAGGGGATAAGCAATCAGCCCCAGCATTTT.

Details on this clonotype: The conserved closing phenylalanine or tryptophan is absent in this CDR3, likely reflecting a read error. The chain employs TRBV7-8 and TRBJ1-4; the D gene is possibly TRBD1 (6 bases). The CDR3 loop spans 16 amino acids. The germline V gene encodes CDR1 SGHVS and CDR2 FQNEAQ. Trimming took 1 base from V and 4 from J, leaving 13 bases between them. CDR3 nucleotides: TGTGCCAGCAGCTTAGTGGGGGGCCCGGGTAATGAAAAACTGTTTCTT. Translated: CASSLVGGPGNEKLFL.

This clonotype was recorded only once. Germline and junction disagree at one end, which may indicate a read error. The rearrangement links TRBV11-2 to TRBJ2-3, with D possibly TRBD2 on 5 matching bases. This CDR3 has 15 residues. Germline V gives CDR1 SGHAT, CDR2 FQNNGV. The chain's CDR3 is CASSLDPRGLDTQSF. DNA of the CDR3: TGTGCCAGCAGCTTAGACCCCCGAGGGTTAGATACGCAGTCTTTT.

In this sample, this clonotype turned up a few times. This chain uses TRBV12-3 or TRBV12-4 with TRBJ1-4; D is possibly TRBD1 (6 bases). The CDR3 is 18 residues long. Trimming shortened V by 6 bases and J by 7 bases, and 27 bases separated the two germline ends. The CDR3 region is CASSGSRTWGAEGEKLFF. The CDR3 DNA follows: TGTGCCAGCAGCGGCTCTCGAACGTGGGGGGCAGAGGGTGAAAAACTGTTTTTT.

This clonotype was found a few times. V and J are TRBV20-1 and TRBJ1-5; D call uncertain. This CDR3 is built from 15 residues. Trimming took 5 bases from V and 0 from J, leaving 14 bases between them. CDR1 and CDR2 (germline): DFQATT, SNEGSKA (reference sequence). CDR3: CSASRMTHSNQPQHF. CDR3 sequence (DNA): TGCAGTGCTTCACGGATGACCCATAGCAATCAGCCCCAGCATTTT.

In its sample, this clonotype was seen a few times. This chain joins TRBV3-1 and TRBJ1-1; the match to TRBD1 covers 7 bases. The germline CDR1 and CDR2 sequences are LGHDT and YNNKEL (reference sequence). V was pared by 1 base and J by 11 bases, with 4 bases of the junction left unmatched. This CDR3 is built from 12 residues. CDR3 in DNA: TGTGCCAGCAGCCAAGGTGGGACAGCCGCTTTCTTT. Residues: CASSQGGTAAFF.

V usage is TRBV5-5 and J usage is TRBJ1-4; no firm D call. Germline CDR1 and CDR2: SGHKS and YYEKEE (reference sequence). Trimming cost V 4 bases and J 4 bases, with 17 bases left between them. The CDR3 is 16 amino acids. The CDR3 sequence is CASSPIQETVNEKLFF. As DNA, the CDR3 is TGTGCCAGCAGCCCGATCCAGGAAACAGTTAATGAAAAACTGTTTTTT.